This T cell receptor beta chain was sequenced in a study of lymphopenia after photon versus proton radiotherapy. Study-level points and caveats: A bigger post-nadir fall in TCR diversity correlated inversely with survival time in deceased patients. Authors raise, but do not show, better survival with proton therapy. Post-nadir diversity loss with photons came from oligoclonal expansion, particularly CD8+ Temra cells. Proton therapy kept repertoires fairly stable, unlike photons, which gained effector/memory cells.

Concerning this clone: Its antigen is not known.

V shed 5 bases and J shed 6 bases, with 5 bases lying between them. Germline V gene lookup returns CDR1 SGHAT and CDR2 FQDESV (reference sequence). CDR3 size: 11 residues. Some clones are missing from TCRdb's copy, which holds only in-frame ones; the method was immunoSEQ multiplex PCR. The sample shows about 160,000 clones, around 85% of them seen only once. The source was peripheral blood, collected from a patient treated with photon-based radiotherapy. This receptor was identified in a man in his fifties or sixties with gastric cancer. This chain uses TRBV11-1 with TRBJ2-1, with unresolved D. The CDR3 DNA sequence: TGTGCCAGCAGCACTTTCAATGAGCAGTTCTTC. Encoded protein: CASSTFNEQFF.